A single sample is the source of the 27 T cell receptor beta chains below, sequenced in a study of blood T cell repertoires in COVID-19 (dated by TCRdb to the early 2020s). The protocol used for the library was the immunoSEQ multiplex PCR assay. TCRdb took this table from immuneACCESS and kept in-frame rearrangements with V and J called. Such tables lack part of the clones; where checked against another copy, unresolved V genes explain under half of the gap, and the rest is unexplained. This sample holds over 100,000 clones; approximately 90% were observed only once. The ten most abundant clones make up around 4.2% of the sample. The source material was peripheral blood. Receptor source: a man in his fifties or sixties with COVID-19, enrolled during active disease.

This clone is a singleton in its sample. The rearrangement uses TRBV7-2 and TRBJ2-3; TRBD2 agrees at 12 bases. After removal of 5 bases from V and 4 bases from J, the junction contained 10 bases not matched to a gene. Germline loops: CDR1 SGHTA, CDR2 FQGNSA. This CDR3 spans 17 amino acids. The CDR3: CASSPTSGGTGADTQYF. In nucleotides, the CDR3 is TGTGCCAGCAGCCCGACTAGCGGGGGCACTGGGGCAGATACGCAGTATTTT.

V gene TRBV2 combines with J gene TRBJ2-1; D not resolved. Germline V gives CDR1 SNHLY, CDR2 FYNNEI. This CDR3 is built from 16 residues. Trimming shortened V by 4 bases and J by 1 base, and 14 bases separated the two germline ends. The CDR3 loop reads CASSGVGAWSYNEQFF. The DNA of the CDR3 is TGTGCCAGCAGTGGGGTAGGAGCTTGGTCCTACAATGAGCAGTTCTTC.

The chain joins TRBV25-1 to TRBJ1-1, with unresolved D. The CDR3 spans 13 residues. Germline CDR1 reads MGHDK; CDR2 reads SYGVNS. The V end was cut by 2 bases, the J end by 5 bases, with 9 bases between. CDR3 residues: CASSEMGRTEAFF. The CDR3 DNA is TGTGCCAGCAGTGAAATGGGGAGAACTGAAGCTTTCTTT. The whole variable domain, remainder taken from reference TRBV25-1 and TRBJ1-1, is EADIYQTPRYLVIGTGKKITLECSQTMGHDKMYWYQQDPGMELHLIHYSYGVNSTEKGDLSSESTVSRIRTEHFPLTLESARPSHTSQYLCASSEMGRTEAFFGQGTRLTVV.

This clone was counted at least ten times. The V gene is TRBV6-2 or TRBV6-3, the J gene TRBJ1-5; 7 bases are a match to TRBD1. The CDR3 length is 17 residues. V lost 2 bases, J lost 4 bases, and 11 bases stayed unmatched. CDR1 and CDR2 from the germline V gene are MNHEY and SVGEGT. The DNA for the CDR3 is TGTGCCAGCAGTTACAGGGGGCAGGGAAGGGGGAATCAGCCCCAGCATTTT. This sequence encodes CASSYRGQGRGNQPQHF.

This clone was seen a single time. The genes are TRBV5-6 and TRBJ2-5; the match to TRBD1 covers 11 bases. Per the germline V gene, CDR1 is SGHDT and CDR2 is YYEEEE. With V trimmed by 4 bases and J by 2 bases, 7 bases remained unmatched. This CDR3 has 16 residues. The CDR3 spells CASSPGQGAIQETQYF. In DNA, the CDR3 is TGTGCCAGCAGCCCCGGACAGGGGGCAATTCAAGAGACCCAGTACTTC.

The chain is built from TRBV19 and TRBJ1-2, with 7 nucleotides matching TRBD1. This CDR3 region has 14 residues. In germline, CDR1 is LNHDA, CDR2 SQIVND (reference sequence). J lost 2 bases, V lost 7 bases, and 7 bases had no gene match. The CDR3 loop reads CASNIRQGNYGYTF. DNA of the CDR3: TGTGCCAGTAACATTAGACAGGGCAACTATGGCTACACCTTC.

V gene TRBV11-2 combines with J gene TRBJ1-3; D unresolved. This CDR3 is 16 amino acids long. Germline CDR1 reads SGHAT; CDR2 reads FQNNGV. V was pared by 4 bases and J by 0 bases, with 13 bases between. CDR3 sequence (DNA): TGTGCCAGCAGCTCATCGGTCGAGAGCTCTGGAAACACCATATATTTT. Protein sequence: CASSSSVESSGNTIYF.

The genes are TRBV3-1 (or the pseudogene TRBV3-2) and TRBJ1-1; no reliable D call. There are 13 residues in the CDR3. Trimming stripped 0 bases from V and 4 bases from J, with 6 bases between. Germline CDR1 is LGHDT and CDR2 is YNNKEL (reference sequence). The CDR3 spells CASSQESFTEAFF. CDR3 nucleotides: TGTGCCAGCAGCCAAGAATCCTTCACTGAAGCTTTCTTT.

The gene calls are TRBV6-1 and TRBJ2-6; 12 bases are a match to TRBD1. The CDR3 has 17 residues. The ends lost 4 bases at V and 4 bases at J; junction bases unmatched: 5. Per the germline V gene, CDR1 is MNHNS and CDR2 is SASEGT. DNA of the CDR3: TGTGCCAGCAGTGCGAGGGACAGGGGGCAAGGGGCCAACGTCCTGACTTTC. This codes for CASSARDRGQGANVLTF.

The chain links TRBV6-4 to TRBJ2-1, with 7 bases aligning to TRBD2. Germline V gene sequence: CDR1 MRHNA, CDR2 SNTAGT. The V gene end was trimmed by 6 bases and the J gene end by 7 bases; junction bases not matched to a gene: 6. The CDR3 has 13 amino acids. The CDR3 DNA reads as TGTGCCAGCAGGGGGGGGAACAGGAATGAGCAGTTCTTC. Protein: CASRGGNRNEQFF.

The rearrangement links TRBV5-6 to TRBJ2-7; 9 nucleotides line up with TRBD1. There are 14 residues in the CDR3. Germline V gene sequence: CDR1 SGHDT, CDR2 YYEEEE. V lost 2 bases, J lost 1 base, and 1 base stayed unmatched. CDR3 residues: CASSFGTGSYEQYF. In nucleotides, the CDR3 is TGTGCCAGCAGCTTCGGGACAGGGTCCTACGAGCAGTACTTC.

The chain uses TRBV27 and TRBJ1-1; D might be TRBD1 (5 bases). CDR1 is MNHEY, CDR2 SMNVEV, per germline (reference sequence). The V end lost 6 bases, the J end lost 2 bases, and 13 bases lay between the germline ends. The CDR3 loop spans 14 amino acids. This chain's CDR3 is CASSFNTGNTEAFF. The CDR3 nucleotides read TGTGCCAGCAGCTTTAATACAGGTAACACTGAAGCTTTCTTT.

This chain links TRBV5-6 with TRBJ2-5, with 9 bases lining up with TRBD2. This CDR3 spans 16 amino acids. CDR1 and CDR2 from the germline V gene are SGHDT and YYEEEE. With 5 bases clipped from V and 5 bases from J, the junction kept 13 bases outside the gene matches. This CDR3 is CASSLRRPAGGETQYF. The DNA for the CDR3 is TGTGCCAGCAGTCTTAGAAGGCCAGCGGGGGGTGAGACCCAGTACTTC.

This clone was detected a few times. V is TRBV10-3 and J is TRBJ2-7; D is possibly TRBD2 (6 bases). Between the trimmed V and J ends, which lost 2 bases and 5 bases, there was a span of 10 bases. The CDR3 runs to 13 residues. CDR1 and CDR2 from the germline V gene are ENHRY and SYGVKD. CDR3 sequence reads: CAISEAGGDEQYF. As DNA, the CDR3 is TGTGCCATCAGTGAGGCCGGCGGGGACGAGCAGTACTTC.

The chain has TRBV4-3 and TRBJ2-2; the D gene is possibly TRBD2 (6 bases). Deletions cut 7 bases from V and 4 bases from J, with 13 bases between. This CDR3 is built from 14 residues. Germline values: CDR1 LGHNA, CDR2 YSLEER. The CDR3 DNA follows: TGCGCCAGCACCTCAGGACTAACCACCGGGGAGCTGTTTTTT. This codes for CASTSGLTTGELFF.

The chain combines TRBV30 with TRBJ2-5, with D hard to call. The CDR3 covers 13 residues. V lost 2 bases and J 2 bases, leaving 9 bases between the germline ends. The germline V gene encodes CDR1 GTSNPN and CDR2 SVGIG (reference sequence). The CDR3 DNA is TGTGCCTGGAGTTTAAACAGACAAGAGACCCAGTACTTC. Protein: CAWSLNRQETQYF.

V gene TRBV18 combines with J gene TRBJ1-5, with TRBD1 matching over 7 bases. CDR1 and CDR2 from the germline V gene are KGHSH and LQKENI. The CDR3 length is 15 residues. V lost 2 bases and J lost 3; bases outside the gene matches: 4. This CDR3 reads CASSPTGVDNQPQHF. DNA for the CDR3: TGTGCCAGCTCACCAACAGGGGTCGACAATCAGCCCCAGCATTTT.

V usage is TRBV5-5 and J usage is TRBJ1-5; D remains unclear. Trimming left V 1 base short and J 5 bases short, with 10 bases between. Germline V CDR1 and CDR2: SGHKS, YYEKEE (reference sequence). The CDR3 length is 14 residues. CDR3 DNA: TGTGCCAGCAGCTTGTTGTCCGGGGATCAGCCCCAGCATTTT. It encodes CASSLLSGDQPQHF.

V and J are TRBV3-1 (or the pseudogene TRBV3-2) and TRBJ1-1, with D hard to call. The CDR3 is 12 residues long. The V gene's germline CDR1 is LGHDT and CDR2 YNNKEL (reference sequence). V was trimmed by 5 bases and J by 3 bases, leaving 7 bases between them. The CDR3 coding sequence is TGTGCCAGCAGCGTGGGCTACACTGAAGCTTTCTTT. This sequence encodes CASSVGYTEAFF.

This clone showed up just once. The V and J genes are TRBV11-2 and TRBJ2-5; perhaps TRBD2 as D (7 bases). Germline V CDR1 and CDR2: SGHAT, FQNNGV. CDR3 length: 13 amino acids. The germline V and J ends were trimmed by 5 bases and 4 bases, with 11 bases remaining between them. The CDR3 bases are TGTGCCAGCAGCGGGGGGGCTCTAGAGACCCAGTACTTC. It encodes CASSGGALETQYF. Complete variable domain (other parts from reference TRBV11-2 and TRBJ2-5): EAGVAQSPRYKIIEKRQSVAFWCNPISGHATLYWYQQILGQGPKLLIQFQNNGVVDDSQLPKDRFSAERLKGVDSTLKIQPAKLEDSAVYLCASSGGALETQYFGPGTRLLVL.

This chain joins TRBV5-1 and TRBJ2-1; 10 nucleotides align to TRBD1. The V gene end was trimmed by 4 bases and the J gene end by 7 bases; junction bases not matched to a gene: 11. Germline V lookup: CDR1 SGHRS, CDR2 YFSETQ. The CDR3 extends over 16 amino acids. As DNA, the CDR3 is TGCGCCAGCAGCCCACAACCGGGACAGGGGAGGAATGAGCAGTTCTTC. This gives the protein CASSPQPGQGRNEQFF.

The V and J genes are TRBV19 and TRBJ1-2; 9 nucleotides match TRBD1. The CDR3 has 16 amino acids. Losses at the gene ends were 8 bases for V and 4 bases for J; bases not matched to a gene: 14. Germline CDR1 reads LNHDA; CDR2 reads SQIVND (reference sequence). Written as DNA, the CDR3 is TGTGCCAGTGCTCCGGGACAGGGACCTCACATCTATGGCTACACCTTC. The encoded protein is CASAPGQGPHIYGYTF. Full variable domain (remainder filled in from reference TRBV19 and TRBJ1-2): DGGITQSPKYLFRKEGQNVTLSCEQNLNHDAMYWYRQDPGQGLRLIYYSQIVNDFQKGDIAEGYSVSREKKESFPLTVTSAQKNPTAFYLCASAPGQGPHIYGYTFGSGTRLTVV.

The gene calls are TRBV7-3 and TRBJ2-5, with D maybe TRBD2 (7 bases). The V end lost 1 base, the J end lost 5 bases, and 14 bases lay between the germline ends. The CDR3 sequence is 15 residues long. Germline V gives CDR1 SGHTA, CDR2 FQGTGA. The CDR3 DNA is TGTGCCAGCAGCTTAAATGCGGGGGCCGGGGAGACCCAGTACTTC. It yields the protein CASSLNAGAGETQYF.

The chain employs TRBV5-1 and TRBJ1-6; TRBD1 matches 11 bases. V gave up 4 bases and J gave up 7 bases; unmatched junction bases: 7. The CDR3 has 16 residues. Per germline, CDR1 SGHRS and CDR2 YFSETQ. The CDR3 is CASSNWDRGWNSPLHF. The CDR3 DNA sequence: TGCGCCAGCAGCAACTGGGACAGGGGGTGGAATTCACCCCTCCACTTT. Complete variable domain (other parts from reference TRBV5-1 and TRBJ1-6): KAGVTQTPRYLIKTRGQQVTLSCSPISGHRSVSWYQQTPGQGLQFLFEYFSETQRNKGNFPGRFSGRQFSNSRSEMNVSTLELGDSALYLCASSNWDRGWNSPLHFGNGTRLTVT.

CDR3 residues: CASSTYSYTDTQYF. In nucleotides, the CDR3 is TGTGCCAGCTCAACTTACTCCTACACAGATACGCAGTATTTT. V is TRBV6-5 and J is TRBJ2-3; D is unresolved. Trimming removed 8 bases from V and 2 bases from J, with 14 bases in between. Per the germline V gene, CDR1 is MNHEY and CDR2 is SVGAGI. The CDR3 has 14 amino acids.

This rearrangement joins TRBV6-5 to TRBJ2-7, with a possible D match to TRBD1 (6 bases). V was pared by 5 bases and J by 0 bases, with 14 bases between. Per germline, CDR1 MNHEY and CDR2 SVGAGI. The CDR3 is 15 residues long. The CDR3 DNA follows: TGTGCCAGCAGTCTTGCTGACAGGCTCTCCTACGAGCAGTACTTC. It is translated as CASSLADRLSYEQYF.

The chain joins TRBV11-2 to TRBJ1-2; TRBD1 might be the D (6 bases). V gave up 8 bases and J gave up 6 bases, with 19 bases separating them. This CDR3 comprises 14 residues. Germline CDR1 SGHAT, CDR2 FQNNGV. CDR3 sequence (DNA): TGTGCCAGCCGCCGGTCAGGGGAAGTGGATGGCTACACCTTC. This translates into CASRRSGEVDGYTF.